This is a list of T cell receptor beta chains from one sample in a study of OX40 agonist ivuxolimab in advanced cancers. TCRdb's table, derived via immunoSEQ multiplex PCR, lists solely in-frame clones and lacks some. The profile shows some 47,000 clones, 79% of them singletons. The specimen was CD4+ or CD8+ T cells sorted from blood, collected in a trial of the OX40 agonist ivuxolimab. The receptors here all came from an adult with an advanced solid tumor such as melanoma, head and neck, liver or kidney cancer. The CDR3 runs from the conserved cysteine through the conserved F or W. The D gene is left open where the match is weak. Size is stated for part of the rows, as once, few or many counts, or as a class when the clone is expanded.

D,size,J,V,CDR3,DNA
-,-,TRBJ2-7,TRBV2,CASSLKAEQYF,TGTGCCAGCAGTTTAAAGGCCGAGCAGTACTTC
-,-,TRBJ2-1,TRBV7-2,CASSLGLGRHEQFF,TGTGCCAGCAGCTTAGGCCTCGGGCGTCATGAGCAGTTCTTC
-,once,TRBJ2-7,TRBV16,CASSQNTGYEQYF,TGTGCCAGCAGCCAGAATACAGGGTACGAGCAGTACTTC
-,few,TRBJ1-2,TRBV10-2,CASSVAGSDYGYTF,TGCGCCAGCAGTGTAGCGGGATCAGACTATGGCTACACCTTC
-,once,TRBJ2-3,TRBV7-2,CASSLRGEADTQYF,TGTGCCAGCAGCTTACGAGGGGAAGCAGATACGCAGTATTTT
-,-,TRBJ2-7,TRBV30,CAWSPGRRSYEQYF,TGTGCCTGGAGTCCGGGACGCCGCTCCTACGAGCAGTACTTC
-,-,TRBJ2-7,TRBV6-1,CASKRDFYEQYF,TGTGCCAGCAAACGGGACTTCTACGAGCAGTACTTC
-,-,TRBJ2-5,TRBV18,CASSPNSDQETQYF,TGTGCCAGCTCACCAAATTCAGATCAAGAGACCCAGTACTTC
-,-,TRBJ2-1,TRBV6-5,CASRKDSSYNEQFF,TGTGCCAGCAGAAAGGACAGCTCCTACAATGAGCAGTTCTTC
TRBD1,-,TRBJ1-5,TRBV7-2,CASSPGQGYQPQHF,TGTGCCAGCAGCCCGGGACAGGGATATCAGCCCCAGCATTTT
-,-,TRBJ1-4,TRBV29-1,CSVEGGEKLFF,TGCAGCGTTGAAGGGGGAGAAAAACTGTTTTTT
TRBD1,-,TRBJ1-6,TRBV5-1,CASSSTQGFNNSPLHF,TGCGCCAGCAGCTCGACACAGGGGTTTAATAATTCACCCCTCCACTTT
TRBD1,-,TRBJ1-1,TRBV5-1,CASSFDQGAGEAFF,TGCGCCAGCAGCTTTGACCAGGGGGCAGGTGAAGCTTTCTTT
-,-,TRBJ2-1,TRBV5-1,CASSLAGGEWSSYNEQFF,TGCGCCAGCAGCTTGGCAGGGGGGGAGTGGAGCTCCTACAATGAGCAGTTCTTC
TRBD1,-,TRBJ1-2,TRBV6-5,CASTRTGPKTGYTF,TGTGCCAGCACCCGGACAGGTCCAAAAACCGGCTACACCTTC
-,-,TRBJ2-5,TRBV7-9,CASSLGAGTWETQYF,TGTGCCAGCAGCTTAGGCGCAGGGACGTGGGAGACCCAGTACTTC
TRBD2,-,TRBJ2-5,TRBV7-9,CASSVTSGVQETQYF,TGTGCCAGCAGCGTAACTAGCGGGGTACAAGAGACCCAGTACTTC
-,-,TRBJ2-7,TRBV28,CASSLPGTASYEQYF,TGTGCCAGCAGTCTACCTGGGACGGCCTCCTACGAGCAGTACTTC
TRBD1,-,TRBJ2-3,TRBV2,CASQQGALDTQYF,TGTGCCAGCCAACAGGGGGCTTTAGATACGCAGTATTTT
TRBD1,-,TRBJ2-5,TRBV9,CASSVAPRTGMETQYF,TGTGCCAGCAGCGTAGCCCCCAGGACAGGGATGGAGACCCAGTACTTC
TRBD1,-,TRBJ2-7,TRBV10-3,CAISFGQEDEQYF,TGTGCCATCAGTTTTGGACAGGAGGACGAGCAGTACTTC
TRBD1,few,TRBJ2-2,TRBV5-1,CASIPGTDTGELFF,TGCGCCAGCATCCCCGGGACAGATACCGGGGAGCTGTTTTTT
TRBD1,-,TRBJ1-2,TRBV7-9,CASSLVTGDGYTF,TGTGCCAGCAGCTTAGTGACAGGGGATGGCTACACCTTC
-,-,TRBJ1-2,TRBV7-8,CASSPQQEGYGYTF,TGTGCCAGCAGCCCACAACAGGAGGGCTATGGCTACACCTTC
-,-,TRBJ1-2,TRBV6-5,CASSPLGQGRDGYTF,TGTGCCAGCAGTCCCCTGGGGCAGGGAAGAGATGGCTACACCTTC
-,-,TRBJ1-5,TRBV6-5,CASSRGGAGQPQHF,TGTGCCAGCAGTCGAGGGGGGGCAGGACAGCCCCAGCATTTT
TRBD1,few,TRBJ1-1,TRBV10-3,CAISESPDRGPWGDTEAFF,TGTGCCATCAGTGAGTCTCCAGACAGGGGGCCATGGGGGGACACTGAAGCTTTCTTT
TRBD1,-,TRBJ1-1,TRBV4-2,CASSAGTVNTEAFF,TGTGCCAGCAGTGCCGGGACAGTGAACACTGAAGCTTTCTTT
TRBD2,once,TRBJ2-7,TRBV11-2,CASSLDGGGGALSSYEQYF,TGTGCCAGCAGCTTAGATGGCGGCGGGGGGGCACTGAGCTCCTACGAGCAGTACTTC
TRBD2,-,TRBJ2-2,TRBV7-2,CASSPLAGSGELFF,TGTGCCAGCAGCCCACTAGCGGGGTCCGGGGAGCTGTTTTTT
TRBD2,once,TRBJ2-7,TRBV10-3,CAMARTGTSFAYEQYF,TGTGCCATGGCCAGGACCGGGACTAGCTTCGCCTACGAGCAGTACTTC
-,-,TRBJ1-1,TRBV4-3,CASSQEVRTEAFF,TGCGCCAGCAGCCAAGAAGTCCGGACTGAAGCTTTCTTT
-,-,TRBJ1-3,TRBV11-2,CASSLRGSSPSGNTIYF,TGTGCCAGCAGCCTTAGGGGCAGCAGTCCCTCTGGAAACACCATATATTTT
TRBD1,-,TRBJ1-5,TRBV28,CASTPGTGRKSVGNQPQHF,TGTGCCAGCACCCCGGGGACAGGGAGAAAATCGGTCGGCAATCAGCCCCAGCATTTT
TRBD1,-,TRBJ1-2,TRBV28,CASRPPSGTGHYGYTF,TGTGCCAGCAGGCCTCCCTCCGGGACAGGCCACTATGGCTACACCTTC
-,-,TRBJ2-7,TRBV7-2,CASSAWSSYEQYF,TGTGCCAGCAGCGCCTGGAGCTCCTACGAGCAGTACTTC
TRBD1,-,TRBJ2-7,TRBV5-1,CASRGQGGGEQYF,TGCGCCAGCAGAGGACAGGGAGGTGGCGAGCAGTACTTC
TRBD1,-,TRBJ1-4,TRBV6-1,CASSTTDRPNEKLFF,TGTGCCAGCAGTACAACGGACAGGCCTAATGAAAAACTGTTTTTT
-,-,TRBJ2-7,TRBV6-6,CASRDNFYEQYF,TGTGCCAGCAGGGACAACTTCTACGAGCAGTACTTC
-,-,TRBJ2-7,TRBV5-6,CASSFGYEQYF,TGTGCCAGCAGCTTTGGTTACGAGCAGTACTTC
TRBD1,-,TRBJ2-1,TRBV27,CASSSRTGTYNEQFF,TGTGCCAGCAGTTCCCGGACAGGGACCTACAATGAGCAGTTCTTC
-,once,TRBJ1-1,TRBV14,CASSQVRGANTEAFF,TGTGCCAGCAGCCAAGTCCGGGGTGCGAACACTGAAGCTTTCTTT
-,few,TRBJ2-4,TRBV4-1,CASSLDSASQNIQYF,TGCGCCAGCAGCTTGGACTCGGCCAGCCAAAACATTCAGTACTTC